The T cell receptor beta chain described here comes from a study of molecular identifiers for immune sequencing clone quantification. This clonotype was seen a few times. Its antigen is unidentified. The CDR3 contains 15 residues. J lost 8 bases, V lost 6 bases, and 9 bases had no gene match. Per the germline V gene, CDR1 is DFQATT and CDR2 is SNEGSKA (reference sequence). Study findings and constraints: Same-barcode identical TCR molecules could make highly expanded clones look smaller than they are. Clones that exceeded 20 RNA copies held over 98% of effector molecules, yet under 1% in naive cells.

Libraries of bulk TCR were made by previously described methods (with listed TCR primers). From the PCR reads, TCRdb called clonotypes with MiXCR, one entry per CDR3 protein. Of 400,000 to 600,000 distinct CDR3 sequences in the sample, around 23% were seen once. Naive CD8 T cells were FACS-sorted by CD8+CD4-CCR7+CD45RA+ markers. This chain joins TRBV20-1 and TRBJ2-1; TRBD2 agrees at 14 bases. Sequenced material: naive CD8+ T cells from blood, with Jurkat cell RNA spiked in. The subset: FACS-sorted CD8+CD4-CCR7+CD45RA+ naive T cells. The source is a human donor in good health. Some libraries in this study had Jurkat cell RNA spiked in. The CDR3 spells CSARGLAGEIYEQFF. CDR3 sequence (DNA): TGCAGTGCCCGGGGACTAGCGGGAGAGATCTATGAGCAGTTCTTC.